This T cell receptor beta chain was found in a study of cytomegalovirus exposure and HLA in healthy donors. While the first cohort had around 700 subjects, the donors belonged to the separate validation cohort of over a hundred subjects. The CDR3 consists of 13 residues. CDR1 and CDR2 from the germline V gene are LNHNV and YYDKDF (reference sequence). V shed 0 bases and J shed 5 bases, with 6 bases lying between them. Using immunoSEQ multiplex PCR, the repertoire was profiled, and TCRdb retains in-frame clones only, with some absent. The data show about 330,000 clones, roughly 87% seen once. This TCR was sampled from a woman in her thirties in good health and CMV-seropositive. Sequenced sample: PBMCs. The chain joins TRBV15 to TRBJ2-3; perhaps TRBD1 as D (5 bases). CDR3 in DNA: TGTGCCACCAGCAGAGATCAGGGAGATACGCAGTATTTT. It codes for CATSRDQGDTQYF.